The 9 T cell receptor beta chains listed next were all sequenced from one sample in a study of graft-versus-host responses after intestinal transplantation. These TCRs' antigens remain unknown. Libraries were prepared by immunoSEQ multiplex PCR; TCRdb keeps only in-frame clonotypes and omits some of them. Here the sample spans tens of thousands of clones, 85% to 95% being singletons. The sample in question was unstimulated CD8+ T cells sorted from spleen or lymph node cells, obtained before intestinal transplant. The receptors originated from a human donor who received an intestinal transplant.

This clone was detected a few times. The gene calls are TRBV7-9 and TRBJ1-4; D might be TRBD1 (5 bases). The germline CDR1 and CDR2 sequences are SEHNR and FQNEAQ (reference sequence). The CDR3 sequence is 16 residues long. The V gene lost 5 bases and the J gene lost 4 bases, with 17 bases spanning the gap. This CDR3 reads CASSHPGRDFNEKLFF. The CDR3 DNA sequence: TGTGCCAGCAGCCACCCGGGACGGGACTTTAATGAAAAACTGTTTTTT.

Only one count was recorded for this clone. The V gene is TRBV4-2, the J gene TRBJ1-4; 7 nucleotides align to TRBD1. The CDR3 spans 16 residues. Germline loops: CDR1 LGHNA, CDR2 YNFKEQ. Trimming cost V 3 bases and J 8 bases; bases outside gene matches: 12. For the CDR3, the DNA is TGTGCCAGCAGCCACGCAACACAGGGGATGATAGAAAAACTGTTTTTT. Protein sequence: CASSHATQGMIEKLFF.

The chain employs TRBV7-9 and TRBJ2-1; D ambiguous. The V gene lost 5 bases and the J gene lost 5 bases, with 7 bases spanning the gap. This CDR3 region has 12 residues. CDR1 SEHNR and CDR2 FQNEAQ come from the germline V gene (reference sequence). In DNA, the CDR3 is TGTGCCAGCAGCCAGTCCCACAATGAGCAGTTCTTC. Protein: CASSQSHNEQFF. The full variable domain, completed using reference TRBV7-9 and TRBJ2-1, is DTGVSQNPRHKITKRGQNVTFRCDPISEHNRLYWYRQTLGQGPEFLTYFQNEAQLEKSRLLSDRFSAERPKGSFSTLEIQRTEQGDSAMYLCASSQSHNEQFFGPGTRLTVL.

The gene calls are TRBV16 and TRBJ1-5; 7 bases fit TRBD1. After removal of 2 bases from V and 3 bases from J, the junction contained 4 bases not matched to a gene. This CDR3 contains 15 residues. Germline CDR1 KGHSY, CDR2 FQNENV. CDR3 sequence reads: CASSQVTGSNQPQHF. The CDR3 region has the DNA TGTGCCAGCAGCCAAGTGACAGGGTCCAATCAGCCCCAGCATTTT.

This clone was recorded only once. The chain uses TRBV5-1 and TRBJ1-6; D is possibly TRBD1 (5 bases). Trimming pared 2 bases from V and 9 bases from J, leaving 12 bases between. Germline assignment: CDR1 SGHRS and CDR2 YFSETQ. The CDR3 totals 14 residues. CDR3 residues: CASSFAGSGSPLHF. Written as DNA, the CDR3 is TGCGCCAGCAGCTTCGCAGGGTCTGGTTCACCCCTCCACTTT. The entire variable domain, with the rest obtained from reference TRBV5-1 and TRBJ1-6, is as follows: KAGVTQTPRYLIKTRGQQVTLSCSPISGHRSVSWYQQTPGQGLQFLFEYFSETQRNKGNFPGRFSGRQFSNSRSEMNVSTLELGDSALYLCASSFAGSGSPLHFGNGTRLTVT.

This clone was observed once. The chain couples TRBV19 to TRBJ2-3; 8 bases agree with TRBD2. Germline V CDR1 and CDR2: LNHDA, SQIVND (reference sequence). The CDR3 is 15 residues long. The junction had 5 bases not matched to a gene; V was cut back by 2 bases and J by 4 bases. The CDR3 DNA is TGTGCCAGTAGTATACGAGTAGCGGGGTCAGATACGCAGTATTTT. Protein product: CASSIRVAGSDTQYF.

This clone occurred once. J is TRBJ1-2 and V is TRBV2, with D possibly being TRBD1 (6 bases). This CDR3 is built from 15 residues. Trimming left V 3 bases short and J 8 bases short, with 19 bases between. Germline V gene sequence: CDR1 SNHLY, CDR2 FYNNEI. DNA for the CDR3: TGTGCCAGCAGTGAGGGGTTGCGGGGGGCTTCCGGCTACACCTTC. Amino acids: CASSEGLRGASGYTF.

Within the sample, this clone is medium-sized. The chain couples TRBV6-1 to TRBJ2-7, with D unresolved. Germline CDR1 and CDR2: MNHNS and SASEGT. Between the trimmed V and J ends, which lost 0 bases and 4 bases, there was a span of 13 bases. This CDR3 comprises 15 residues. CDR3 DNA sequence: TGTGCCAGCAGTGAAGCGCAAGACGGAGCTTACGAGCAGTACTTC. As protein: CASSEAQDGAYEQYF.

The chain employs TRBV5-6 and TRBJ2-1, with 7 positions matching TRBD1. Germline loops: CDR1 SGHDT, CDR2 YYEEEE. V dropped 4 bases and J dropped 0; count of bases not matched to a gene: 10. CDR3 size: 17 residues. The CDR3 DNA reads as TGTGCCAGCAGCACCTGGACAGGCCCTAGCTCCTACAATGAGCAGTTCTTC. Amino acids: CASSTWTGPSSYNEQFF. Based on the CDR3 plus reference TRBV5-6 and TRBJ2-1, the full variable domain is DAGVTQSPTHLIKTRGQQVTLRCSPKSGHDTVSWYQQALGQGPQFIFQYYEEEERQRGNFPDRFSGHQFPNYSSELNVNALLLGDSALYLCASSTWTGPSSYNEQFFGPGTRLTVL.